This passage covers 30 T cell receptor beta chains from one sample sequenced in a study of blood T cell repertoires in COVID-19 (dated by TCRdb to about 2020). The library was prepared using the immunoSEQ multiplex PCR assay. TCRdb provides this immuneACCESS table in a form limited to in-frame rearrangements. Some clones are lacking; in checked studies, under half of them reflect an unresolved V gene, and why the rest are absent is not known. Within this sample are some 670,000 clones, with 85% to 90% of them counted one time only. Roughly 0.25% of the sample is held by the ten biggest clonotypes. The sample consisted of peripheral blood. All receptors come from a woman aged 18-29 years with acute or convalescent COVID-19.

The chain carries TRBV6-4 and TRBJ1-1; TRBD1 agrees at 8 bases. Trimming removed 3 bases from V and 4 bases from J; junction bases left unmatched: 1. CDR3 length: 13 residues. CDR1 and CDR2 (germline): MRHNA, SNTAGT. As DNA, the CDR3 is TGTGCCAGCAGTGATGGACAGGGCACTGAAGCTTTCTTT. This translates into CASSDGQGTEAFF.

The chain recombines TRBV6-4 with TRBJ1-5; 7 nucleotides align to TRBD1. V lost 3 bases, J lost 4 bases, and 9 bases stayed unmatched. Germline V gene data show CDR1 as MRHNA and CDR2 as SNTAGT. The CDR3 length is 16 residues. CDR3 DNA sequence: TGTGCCAGCAGTGAAATTGGGGCAGGGGGGAATCAGCCCCAGCATTTT. Protein sequence: CASSEIGAGGNQPQHF.

V usage is TRBV9 and J usage is TRBJ1-1, with 7 bases identical to TRBD1. Trimming at V came to 4 bases and at J to 4 bases, leaving 13 bases not matched to a gene. CDR1 and CDR2 from the germline V gene are SGDLS and YYNGEE. The CDR3 has 16 residues. The DNA for the CDR3 is TGTGCCAGCAGCCCCCGGGCAGGGGGGTATCTCACTGAAGCTTTCTTT. This codes for CASSPRAGGYLTEAFF.

J is TRBJ2-7 and V is TRBV28, with D uncertain. The CDR3 sequence is 14 residues long. Germline assignment: CDR1 MDHEN and CDR2 SYDVKM. The germline V and J ends were trimmed by 4 bases and 2 bases, with 12 bases remaining between them. The CDR3 DNA is TGTGCCAGCAGTTGGCCAGGTCCTACCTACGAGCAGTACTTC. The encoded protein is CASSWPGPTYEQYF.

The chain employs TRBV9 and TRBJ2-7; 7 nucleotides line up with TRBD2. Germline V gives CDR1 SGDLS, CDR2 YYNGEE. This CDR3 has 15 residues. The V and J ends lost 0 bases and 5 bases, in that order; junction bases with no gene match: 8. The CDR3 DNA is TGTGCCAGCAGCGTAGGGCGGGGGTCAATGGACGAGCAGTACTTC. Its translation: CASSVGRGSMDEQYF.

This clone was observed a single time. The genes are TRBV19 and TRBJ1-1, with D perhaps TRBD1 (6 bases). Trimming removed 1 base at V and 4 bases at J, with 10 bases between. The CDR3 runs 14 residues. The V gene's germline CDR1 is LNHDA and CDR2 SQIVND (reference sequence). CDR3 DNA sequence: TGTGCCAGTAGTATAGGGGCAGGGGTCACTGAAGCTTTCTTT. Translated, it gives CASSIGAGVTEAFF.

V and J are TRBV12-3 or TRBV12-4 and TRBJ1-5; D is uncertain. The CDR3 length is 12 residues. V was trimmed by 6 bases and J by 3 bases, leaving 6 bases between them. The CDR3 DNA sequence: TGTGCCAGCAGGGGCACCAATCAGCCCCAGCATTTT. Translation: CASRGTNQPQHF.

The chain has TRBV7-2 and TRBJ1-6; TRBD1 matches 11 bases. Germline V gives CDR1 SGHTA, CDR2 FQGNSA. V was pared by 3 bases and J by 10 bases, with 5 bases of the junction left unmatched. The CDR3 is 15 amino acids. The CDR3 loop reads CASSLQGQGVSPLHF. In nucleotides, the CDR3 is TGTGCCAGCAGCTTGCAGGGACAGGGGGTCTCACCCCTCCACTTT.

The chain recombines TRBV7-2 with TRBJ1-3, with a tentative D call TRBD1 (6 bases). V was cut by 3 bases and J by 3 bases, with 12 bases left in between. Germline values: CDR1 SGHTA, CDR2 FQGNSA. The CDR3 has 15 residues. The CDR3 sequence: CASSFRGGVGNTIYF. The CDR3 DNA reads TGTGCCAGCAGCTTTAGGGGGGGAGTTGGAAACACCATATATTTT.

This clone was observed a few times. V gene TRBV14 combines with J gene TRBJ2-7; TRBD1 agrees at 7 bases. Germline loops: CDR1 SGHDN, CDR2 FVKESK. The CDR3 is made up of 15 amino acids. V shed 0 bases, J shed 3 bases, and the junction held 5 bases outside the gene matches. The CDR3 DNA sequence: TGTGCCAGCAGCCAAGAGACAGGGACAGTCTACGAGCAGTACTTC. Its translation is CASSQETGTVYEQYF.

The chain uses TRBV11-2 and TRBJ2-7; no definite D call. V was clipped by 3 bases and J by 3 bases, with 3 bases between them. The germline gives CDR1 SGHAT, CDR2 FQNNGV. This CDR3 region has 11 residues. The CDR3 nucleotides are TGTGCCAGCAGCTTTATCTACGAGCAGTACTTC. Translation: CASSFIYEQYF.

This clone has a single count. The V and J genes are TRBV14 and TRBJ1-2, with TRBD1 as a possible D gene (5 bases). Germline V CDR1 and CDR2: SGHDN, FVKESK. Between the trimmed V and J ends, which lost 4 bases and 6 bases, there was a span of 24 bases. The CDR3 has 17 amino acids. This CDR3 reads CASSLLRQGHSLNGYTF. Written as DNA, the CDR3 is TGTGCCAGCAGCCTACTCCGGCAGGGTCATTCGTTGAATGGCTACACCTTC.

This sequence joins TRBV7-9 and TRBJ2-7; tentatively, D is TRBD1 (5 bases). The length of the CDR3 is 12 residues. CDR1 SEHNR and CDR2 FQNEAQ come from the germline V gene (reference sequence). V lost 6 bases to trimming and J lost 5 bases, with 11 bases between them. The CDR3 is CASRTDSHEQYF. The CDR3 DNA reads TGTGCCAGCAGAACCGACAGTCACGAGCAGTACTTC.

The sample holds a few counts of this clone. This rearrangement joins TRBV6-5 to TRBJ1-2, with a tentative D call TRBD1 (5 bases). The germline V gene encodes CDR1 MNHEY and CDR2 SVGAGI. The CDR3 covers 14 residues. V was cut by 6 bases and J by 6 bases, with 17 bases left in between. This CDR3 is CASSPVAGRDGYTF. In DNA form, the CDR3 reads TGTGCCAGCAGCCCCGTGGCAGGGCGTGATGGCTACACCTTC.

CDR3 bases: TGTGCCATCAAGGGGCTAAAAAATGAGCAGTTCTTC. Amino acid sequence: CAIKGLKNEQFF. This chain joins TRBV10-3 and TRBJ2-1; D possibly corresponds to TRBD1 (5 bases). This CDR3 spans 12 amino acids. Germline V gene data show CDR1 as ENHRY and CDR2 as SYGVKD. V lost 7 bases and J lost 7, with 11 bases in between.

CDR3 residues: CASSLSQGVSTDTQYF. The CDR3 coding sequence is TGTGCCAGCAGCTTATCCCAGGGTGTGAGCACAGATACGCAGTATTTT. V and J are TRBV3-1 (or the pseudogene TRBV3-2) and TRBJ2-3, with a tentative D call TRBD1 (5 bases). Germline loops: CDR1 LGHDT, CDR2 YNNKEL (reference sequence). The germline V and J ends were trimmed by 5 bases and 0 bases, with 15 bases remaining between them. The CDR3 is 16 residues long.

This chain connects TRBV6-6 to TRBJ1-1; possible D gene TRBD1, 6 bases. The germline V and J ends were trimmed by 4 bases and 5 bases, with 11 bases remaining between them. The CDR3 has 13 amino acids. Germline V lookup: CDR1 MNHNY, CDR2 SVGAGI (reference sequence). The CDR3 protein is CASSWERGTEAFF. For the CDR3, the DNA is TGTGCCAGCAGTTGGGAGAGGGGGACTGAAGCTTTCTTT.

The chain links TRBV12-3 or TRBV12-4 to TRBJ1-1; D possibly corresponds to TRBD1 (5 bases). There are 13 residues in the CDR3. Trimming left V 6 bases short and J 7 bases short, with 15 bases between. The CDR3 coding sequence is TGTGCCAGCAGGTTCGACAGCAGGGTTGAAGCTTTCTTT. Translating gives CASRFDSRVEAFF.

The sample holds a few counts of this clone. The rearrangement joins TRBV30 to TRBJ1-3; D might be TRBD1 (5 bases). The germline V and J ends were trimmed by 5 bases and 0 bases, with 14 bases remaining between them. Germline CDR1 is GTSNPN and CDR2 is SVGIG (reference sequence). CDR3 size: 15 residues. DNA of the CDR3: TGTGCCTGGGGCCCCGGGGACTCCTCTGGAAACACCATATATTTT. This codes for CAWGPGDSSGNTIYF. The full variable domain, with the rest looked up from reference TRBV30 and TRBJ1-3, is SQTIHQWPATLVQPVGSPLSLECTVEGTSNPNLYWYRQAAGRGLQLLFYSVGIGQISSEVPQNLSASRPQDRQFILSSKKLLLSDSGFYLCAWGPGDSSGNTIYFGEGSWLTVV.

This clone was seen only a few times. The rearrangement joins TRBV9 to TRBJ1-6; weak D call: TRBD1 (5 bases). The CDR3 is made up of 15 amino acids. The V gene's germline CDR1 is SGDLS and CDR2 YYNGEE. V lost 3 bases and J 4 bases, leaving 11 bases between the germline ends. The CDR3 nucleotides read TGTGCCAGCAGCGCGGGTGGGGCGTATAATTCACCCCTCCACTTT. It translates to CASSAGGAYNSPLHF.

The gene calls are TRBV9 and TRBJ2-3; the match to TRBD1 covers 7 bases. The germline V gene encodes CDR1 SGDLS and CDR2 YYNGEE. CDR3 length: 19 residues. V lost 0 bases, J lost 0 bases, and 13 bases stayed unmatched. The CDR3, as DNA: TGTGCCAGCAGCGTAGTACAGGGGAAAGACTACTTTAGCACAGATACGCAGTATTTT. It encodes CASSVVQGKDYFSTDTQYF.

The chain is built from TRBV6-5 and TRBJ1-3; the match to TRBD1 covers 7 bases. The CDR3 spans 14 residues. J was trimmed by 6 bases and V by 6 bases; bases with no gene match: 8. CDR1 is MNHEY, CDR2 SVGAGI, per germline. The CDR3 reads CASSSPGGINTIYF. The CDR3 DNA is TGTGCCAGCAGCTCCCCAGGGGGGATAAACACCATATATTTT.

J is TRBJ2-7 and V is TRBV11-3; TRBD2 is a possible D gene (6 bases). Trimming left V 1 base short and J 2 bases short, with 9 bases between. Germline V gives CDR1 SGHNT, CDR2 YENEEA. The CDR3 is 14 residues long. CDR3 residues: CASSLGDSPYEQYF. The CDR3 DNA is TGTGCCAGCAGCTTAGGGGACTCACCCTACGAGCAGTACTTC.

CDR3 DNA: TGCGCCAGCAGCTCTACAGCCGAGGGAGCTAACTATGGCTACACCTTC. Encoded protein: CASSSTAEGANYGYTF. The chain carries TRBV4-3 and TRBJ1-2; D not resolved. The CDR3 has 16 amino acids. V lost 5 bases to trimming and J lost 0 bases, with 16 bases between them. Germline values: CDR1 LGHNA, CDR2 YSLEER.

CDR3 residues: CASSLGITGYFDEQYF. The CDR3 nucleotides are TGTGCCAGCAGCCTTGGTATCACAGGGTATTTCGACGAGCAGTACTTC. The rearrangement uses TRBV11-2 and TRBJ2-7; perhaps TRBD1 as D (6 bases). The germline CDR1 and CDR2 sequences are SGHAT and FQNNGV. The CDR3 length is 16 residues. The V gene lost 5 bases and the J gene lost 5 bases, with 22 bases spanning the gap.

The chain carries TRBV30 and TRBJ2-1; 8 positions agree with TRBD2. Per the germline V gene, CDR1 is GTSNPN and CDR2 is SVGIG (reference sequence). The CDR3 extends over 14 amino acids. With V trimmed by 2 bases and J by 4 bases, 4 bases remained unmatched. The CDR3 region is CAWSSGGGYNEQFF. The CDR3 DNA reads TGTGCCTGGAGTAGCGGGGGAGGATACAATGAGCAGTTCTTC.

V gene TRBV11-2 combines with J gene TRBJ2-7; 8 bases fit TRBD1. The V segment lost 1 base and the J segment 7 bases; nucleotides outside the gene matches: 3. The CDR3 is 13 amino acids. In germline, CDR1 is SGHAT, CDR2 FQNNGV. The CDR3 bases are TGTGCCAGCAGCTTAGTAGACAGGGGTGAGCAGTACTTC. Translated, it gives CASSLVDRGEQYF. Variable domain in full (rest from reference TRBV11-2 and TRBJ2-7): EAGVAQSPRYKIIEKRQSVAFWCNPISGHATLYWYQQILGQGPKLLIQFQNNGVVDDSQLPKDRFSAERLKGVDSTLKIQPAKLEDSAVYLCASSLVDRGEQYFGPGTRLTVT.

The chain employs TRBV7-6 and TRBJ1-2; TRBD1 agrees at 8 bases. Germline V CDR1 and CDR2: SGHVS, FNYEAQ. The CDR3 sequence is 16 residues long. Trimming cost V 5 bases and J 1 base; bases outside gene matches: 9. CDR3 region: CASSPRLTGGNYGYTF. CDR3 DNA: TGTGCCAGCAGCCCGAGGCTCACAGGGGGTAACTATGGCTACACCTTC.

V and J are TRBV6-5 and TRBJ2-7; 8 bases map to TRBD2. The germline V gene encodes CDR1 MNHEY and CDR2 SVGAGI. Trimming at V came to 8 bases and at J to 7 bases, leaving 10 bases not matched to a gene. The CDR3 has 13 residues. In DNA, the CDR3 is TGTGCCAGCGGGCCGGGGGGGCCGTGGGAGCAGTACTTC. Its translation: CASGPGGPWEQYF.

V usage is TRBV10-3 and J usage is TRBJ1-2, with no clear D. CDR1 ENHRY and CDR2 SYGVKD come from the germline V gene. This CDR3 contains 13 residues. Trimming pared 3 bases from V and 3 bases from J, leaving 8 bases between. The CDR3 protein is CAISDSGDYGYTF. CDR3 bases: TGTGCCATCAGTGATTCCGGTGACTATGGCTACACCTTC.